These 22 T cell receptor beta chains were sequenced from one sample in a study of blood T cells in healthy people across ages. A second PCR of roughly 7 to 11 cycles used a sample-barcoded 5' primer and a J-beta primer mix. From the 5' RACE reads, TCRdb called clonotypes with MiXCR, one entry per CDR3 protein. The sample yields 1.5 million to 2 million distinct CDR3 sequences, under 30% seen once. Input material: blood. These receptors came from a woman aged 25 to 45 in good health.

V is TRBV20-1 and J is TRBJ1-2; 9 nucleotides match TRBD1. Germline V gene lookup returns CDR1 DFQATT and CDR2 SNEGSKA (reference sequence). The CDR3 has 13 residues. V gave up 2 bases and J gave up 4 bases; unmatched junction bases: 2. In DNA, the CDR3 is TGCAGTGCTAGACCGACAGGGGGCTATGGCTACACCTTC. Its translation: CSARPTGGYGYTF.

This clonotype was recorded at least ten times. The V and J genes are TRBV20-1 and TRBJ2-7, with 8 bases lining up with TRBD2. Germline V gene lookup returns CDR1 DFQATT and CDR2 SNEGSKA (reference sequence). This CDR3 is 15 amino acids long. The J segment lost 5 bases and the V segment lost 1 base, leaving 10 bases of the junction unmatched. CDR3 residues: CSARGVSSGRDEQYF. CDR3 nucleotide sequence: TGCAGTGCTAGAGGGGTGTCTAGCGGGCGGGACGAGCAGTACTTC.

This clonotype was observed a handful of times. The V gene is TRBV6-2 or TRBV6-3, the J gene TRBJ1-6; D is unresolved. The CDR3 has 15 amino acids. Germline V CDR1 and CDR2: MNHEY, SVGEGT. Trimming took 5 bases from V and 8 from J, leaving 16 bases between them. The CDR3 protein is CASSPWEGEDSPLHF. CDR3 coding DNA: TGTGCCAGCAGTCCCTGGGAGGGTGAGGATTCACCCCTCCACTTT.

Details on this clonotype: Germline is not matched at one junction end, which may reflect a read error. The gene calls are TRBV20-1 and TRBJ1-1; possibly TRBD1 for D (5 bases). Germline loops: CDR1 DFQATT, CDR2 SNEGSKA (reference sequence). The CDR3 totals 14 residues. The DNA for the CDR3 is TGCATTGCTAGGGGTGACCCCATGAACACTGAAGCTTTCTTT. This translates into CIARGDPMNTEAFF.

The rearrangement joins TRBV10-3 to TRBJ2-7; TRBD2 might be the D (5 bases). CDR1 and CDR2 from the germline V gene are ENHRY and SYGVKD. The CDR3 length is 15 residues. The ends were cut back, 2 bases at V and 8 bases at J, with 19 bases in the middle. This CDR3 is CAISEGERPPPQQYF. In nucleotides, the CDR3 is TGTGCCATCAGTGAGGGGGAGCGGCCCCCTCCGCAGCAGTACTTC.

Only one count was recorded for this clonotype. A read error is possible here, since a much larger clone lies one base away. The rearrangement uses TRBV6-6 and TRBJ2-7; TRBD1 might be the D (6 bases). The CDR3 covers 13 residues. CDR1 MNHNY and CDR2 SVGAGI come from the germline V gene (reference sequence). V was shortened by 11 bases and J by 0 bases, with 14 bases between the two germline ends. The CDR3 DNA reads TGTGCCGGCAACCAGGGGAGCTCCTACGAGCAGTACTTC. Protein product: CAGNQGSSYEQYF.

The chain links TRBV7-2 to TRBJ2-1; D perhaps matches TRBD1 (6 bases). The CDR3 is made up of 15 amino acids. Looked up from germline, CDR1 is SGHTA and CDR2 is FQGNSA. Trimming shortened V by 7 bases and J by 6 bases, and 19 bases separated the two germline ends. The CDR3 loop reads CASTLGALRSNEQFF. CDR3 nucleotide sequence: TGTGCCAGCACCCTGGGGGCATTACGTAGCAATGAGCAGTTCTTC.

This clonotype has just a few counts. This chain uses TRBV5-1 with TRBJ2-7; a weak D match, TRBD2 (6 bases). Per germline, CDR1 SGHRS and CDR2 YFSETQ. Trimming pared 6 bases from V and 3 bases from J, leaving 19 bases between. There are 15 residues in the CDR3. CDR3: CASTLDGTLVYEQYF. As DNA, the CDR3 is TGCGCCAGCACCCTTGACGGGACTTTAGTCTACGAGCAGTACTTC.

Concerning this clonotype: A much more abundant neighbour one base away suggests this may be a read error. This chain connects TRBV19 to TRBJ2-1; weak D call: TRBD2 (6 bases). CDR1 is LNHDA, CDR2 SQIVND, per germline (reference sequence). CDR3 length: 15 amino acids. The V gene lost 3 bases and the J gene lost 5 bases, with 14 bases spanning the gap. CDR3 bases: TGTGCCAGTAGTATGAGGAGGGCCGGTCACAATGAGCAGTTCTTC. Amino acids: CASSMRRAGHNEQFF.

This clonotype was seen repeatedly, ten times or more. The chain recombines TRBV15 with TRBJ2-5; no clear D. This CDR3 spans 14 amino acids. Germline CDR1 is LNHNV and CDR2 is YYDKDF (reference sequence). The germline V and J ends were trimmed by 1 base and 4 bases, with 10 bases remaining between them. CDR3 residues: CATSRVGRSETQYF. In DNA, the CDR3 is TGTGCCACCAGCAGAGTCGGGCGGTCAGAGACCCAGTACTTC.

The CDR3 DNA sequence: TGCAGCGTTGATCTTCTTGTCGGGGGGCCCCAAGAGACCCAGTACTTC. It translates to CSVDLLVGGPQETQYF. The rearrangement links TRBV29-1 to TRBJ2-5; a weak D match, TRBD2 (7 bases). Germline V lookup: CDR1 SQVTM, CDR2 ANQGSEA. CDR3 size: 16 residues. Deletions cut 3 bases from V and 1 base from J, with 18 bases between. Using reference TRBV29-1 and TRBJ2-5 for the parts outside the CDR3, the full variable domain is SAVISQKPSRDICQRGTSLTIQCQVDSQVTMMFWYRQQPGQSLTLIATANQGSEATYESGFVIDKFPISRPNLTFSTLTVSNMSPEDSSIYLCSVDLLVGGPQETQYFGPGTRLLVL.

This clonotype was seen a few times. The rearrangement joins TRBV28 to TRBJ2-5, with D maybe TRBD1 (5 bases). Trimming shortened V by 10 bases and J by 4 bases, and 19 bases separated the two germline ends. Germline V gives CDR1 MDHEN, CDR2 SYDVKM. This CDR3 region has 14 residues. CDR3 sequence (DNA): TGTGCCACCCTTTACCTAGGGGTGGTAGAGACCCAGTACTTC. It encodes CATLYLGVVETQYF. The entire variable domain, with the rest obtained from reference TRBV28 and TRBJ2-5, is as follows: DVKVTQSSRYLVKRTGEKVFLECVQDMDHENMFWYRQDPGLGLRLIYFSYDVKMKEKGDIPEGYSVSREKKERFSLILESASTNQTSMYLCATLYLGVVETQYFGPGTRLLVL.

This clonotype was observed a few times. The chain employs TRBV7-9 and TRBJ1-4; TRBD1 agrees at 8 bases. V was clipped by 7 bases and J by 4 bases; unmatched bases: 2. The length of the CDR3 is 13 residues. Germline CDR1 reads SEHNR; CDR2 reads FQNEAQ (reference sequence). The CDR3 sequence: CASNGQGNEKLFF. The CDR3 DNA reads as TGTGCCAGCAACGGACAGGGTAATGAAAAACTGTTTTTT.

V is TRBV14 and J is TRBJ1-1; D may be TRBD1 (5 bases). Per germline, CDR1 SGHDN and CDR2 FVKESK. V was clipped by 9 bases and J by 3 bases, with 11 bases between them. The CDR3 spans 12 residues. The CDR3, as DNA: TGTGCCAGTAACGTAGGGGACACTGAAGCTTTCTTT. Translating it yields CASNVGDTEAFF.

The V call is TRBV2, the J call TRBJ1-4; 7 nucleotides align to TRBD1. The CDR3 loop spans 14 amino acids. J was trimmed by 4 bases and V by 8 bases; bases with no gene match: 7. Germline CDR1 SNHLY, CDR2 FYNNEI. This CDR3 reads CASRVGTDNEKLFF. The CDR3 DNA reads TGTGCCAGCCGGGTGGGGACAGATAATGAAAAACTGTTTTTT.

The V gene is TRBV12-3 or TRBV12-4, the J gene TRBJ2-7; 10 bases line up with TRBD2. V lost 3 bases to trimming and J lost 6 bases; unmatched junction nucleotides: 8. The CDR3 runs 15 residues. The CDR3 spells CASSFPSGRLSEQYF. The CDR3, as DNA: TGTGCCAGCAGTTTCCCTAGCGGGAGACTAAGCGAGCAGTACTTC.

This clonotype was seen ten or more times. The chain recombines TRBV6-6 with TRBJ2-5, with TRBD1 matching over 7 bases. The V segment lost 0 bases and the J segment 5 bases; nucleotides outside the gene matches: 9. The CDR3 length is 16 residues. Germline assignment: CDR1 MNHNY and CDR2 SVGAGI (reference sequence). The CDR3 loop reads CASSYSNRGASETQYF. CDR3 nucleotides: TGTGCCAGCAGTTACTCGAACAGGGGCGCTAGTGAGACCCAGTACTTC.

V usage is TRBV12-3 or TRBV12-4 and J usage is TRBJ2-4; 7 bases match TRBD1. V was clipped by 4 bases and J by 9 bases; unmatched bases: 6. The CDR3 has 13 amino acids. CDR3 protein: CASSYRGEGIQYF. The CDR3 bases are TGTGCCAGCAGTTACAGGGGAGAGGGCATTCAGTACTTC.

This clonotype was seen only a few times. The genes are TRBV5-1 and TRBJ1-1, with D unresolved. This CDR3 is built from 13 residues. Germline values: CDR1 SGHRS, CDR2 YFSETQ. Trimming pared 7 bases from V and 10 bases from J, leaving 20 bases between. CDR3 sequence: CASSMVEGTGAFF. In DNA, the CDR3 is TGCGCCAGCTCTATGGTGGAGGGCACGGGAGCTTTCTTT. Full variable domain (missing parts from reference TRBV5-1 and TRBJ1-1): KAGVTQTPRYLIKTRGQQVTLSCSPISGHRSVSWYQQTPGQGLQFLFEYFSETQRNKGNFPGRFSGRQFSNSRSEMNVSTLELGDSALYLCASSMVEGTGAFFGQGTRLTVV.

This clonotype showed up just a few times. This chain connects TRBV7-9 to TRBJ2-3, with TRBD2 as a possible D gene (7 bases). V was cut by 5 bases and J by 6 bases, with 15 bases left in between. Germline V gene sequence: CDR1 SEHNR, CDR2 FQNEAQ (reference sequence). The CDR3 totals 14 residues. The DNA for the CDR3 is TGTGCCAGCAGCAGGACAGTGGGAGGGGATACGCAGTATTTT. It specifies CASSRTVGGDTQYF. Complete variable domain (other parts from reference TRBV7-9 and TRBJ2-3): DTGVSQNPRHKITKRGQNVTFRCDPISEHNRLYWYRQTLGQGPEFLTYFQNEAQLEKSRLLSDRFSAERPKGSFSTLEIQRTEQGDSAMYLCASSRTVGGDTQYFGPGTRLTVL.

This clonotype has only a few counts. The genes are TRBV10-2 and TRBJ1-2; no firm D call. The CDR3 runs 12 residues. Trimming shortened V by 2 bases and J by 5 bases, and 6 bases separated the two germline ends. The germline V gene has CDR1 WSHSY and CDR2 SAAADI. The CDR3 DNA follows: TGCGCCAGCAGTGAGGGGAGGTATGGCTACACCTTC. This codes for CASSEGRYGYTF.

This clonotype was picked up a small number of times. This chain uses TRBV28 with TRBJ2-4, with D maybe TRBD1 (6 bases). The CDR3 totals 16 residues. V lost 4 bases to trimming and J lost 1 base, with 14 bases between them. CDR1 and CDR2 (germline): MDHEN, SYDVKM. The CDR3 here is CASSSNRAEAKNIQYF. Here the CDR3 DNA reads TGTGCCAGCAGTTCTAACAGGGCGGAGGCCAAAAACATTCAGTACTTC.